The 3 T cell receptor beta chains in this list originate from one sample, sequenced in a study of Graves' ophthalmopathy and Graves' hyperthyroidism. TCR beta CDR3 regions were amplified from RNA transcripts. First-round RT-PCR used HTBI primers; second-round multiplex PCR followed. TCRdb re-called the multiplex PCR reads with MiXCR, one entry per CDR3 protein. Of around 1,200,000 distinct CDR3 sequences in the sample, 35% to 45% were seen once. The material sequenced was peripheral blood or thyroid tissue (not recorded which). The origin of the receptors is an adult man with Graves' hyperthyroidism.

This chain connects TRBV5-1 to TRBJ1-2, with D unresolved. CDR1 SGHRS and CDR2 YFSETQ come from the germline V gene. V was shortened by 5 bases and J by 7 bases, with 9 bases between the two germline ends. The CDR3 consists of 11 residues. The CDR3 loop is CASRGAGGYTF. CDR3 nucleotide sequence: TGCGCCAGCAGGGGCGCGGGTGGCTACACCTTC.

The table lists this clonotype with many counts. This rearrangement joins TRBV29-1 to TRBJ1-1; D is unclear. The CDR3 loop spans 14 amino acids. Between the trimmed V and J ends, which lost 4 bases and 1 base, there was a span of 13 bases. The V gene's germline CDR1 is SQVTM and CDR2 ANQGSEA. The CDR3 is CSVGSGHWNTEAFF. CDR3 coding DNA: TGCAGCGTTGGTTCTGGGCACTGGAACACTGAAGCTTTCTTT.

The chain is built from TRBV6-5 and TRBJ1-5, with TRBD1 matching 7 bases. The germline CDR1 and CDR2 sequences are MNHEY and SVGAGI. The CDR3 is 15 amino acids. The V and J ends lost 6 bases and 3 bases, in that order; junction bases with no gene match: 8. The CDR3 sequence: CASRHRTGHNQPQHF. CDR3 in DNA: TGTGCCAGCAGACACAGGACAGGTCACAATCAGCCCCAGCATTTT.